This TCR beta chain was captured by sequencing in a study of CD8 T cells in ankylosing spondylitis. Findings and limits, study-wide: CD8+ disease-linked clones were present at relatively low frequencies in blood. Seemingly distinctive of ankylosing spondylitis blood was a TCR beta motif formed by eight highly homologous variants. Past studies reported some motif variants in reactive arthritis synovial fluid and blood. Disease-linked clones were reportedly significantly enriched in matched ankylosing spondylitis synovial fluid.

Points on this clonotype: The antigen remains unidentified.

Germline-derived CDR1 and CDR2 are LNHDA and SQIVND (reference sequence). Germline trimming cut 7 bases from V and 2 bases from J; bases unmatched to any gene: 10. This CDR3 spans 15 amino acids. In making TCR beta libraries, quantitative 5'-RACE with molecular barcodes was used. TCRdb itself ran the 5' RACE reads through MiXCR, one entry per CDR3 protein. The data contain about 450,000 distinct CDR3 sequences, roughly a quarter of them singletons. The origin of this receptor is a male donor with ankylosing spondylitis. The sequencing input was blood, either unsorted or a sorted T cell fraction (not recorded which). The rearrangement links TRBV19 to TRBJ1-2; 7 bases align to TRBD1. CDR3 region: CASTVEDRMNYGYTF. For the CDR3, the DNA is TGTGCCAGTACGGTCGAGGACAGGATGAACTATGGCTACACCTTC.